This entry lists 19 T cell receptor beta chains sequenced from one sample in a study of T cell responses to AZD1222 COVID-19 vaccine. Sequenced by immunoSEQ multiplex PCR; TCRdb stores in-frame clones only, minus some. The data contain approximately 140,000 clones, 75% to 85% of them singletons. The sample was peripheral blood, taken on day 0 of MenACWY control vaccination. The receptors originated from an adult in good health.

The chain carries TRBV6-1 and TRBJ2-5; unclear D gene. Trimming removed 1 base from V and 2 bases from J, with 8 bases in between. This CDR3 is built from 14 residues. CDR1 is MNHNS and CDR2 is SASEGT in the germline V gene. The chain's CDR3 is CASSEVGRQETQYF. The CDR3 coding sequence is TGTGCCAGCAGTGAAGTTGGCAGACAAGAGACCCAGTACTTC.

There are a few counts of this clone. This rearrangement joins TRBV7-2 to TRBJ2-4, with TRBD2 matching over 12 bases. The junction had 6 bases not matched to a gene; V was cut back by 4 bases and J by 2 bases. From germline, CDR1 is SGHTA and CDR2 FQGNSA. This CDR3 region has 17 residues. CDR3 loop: CASSSSGGAPPKNIQYF. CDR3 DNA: TGTGCCAGCAGCTCTAGCGGGGGGGCCCCCCCCAAAAACATTCAGTACTTC. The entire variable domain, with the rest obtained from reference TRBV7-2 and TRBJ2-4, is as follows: GAGVSQSPSNKVTEKGKDVELRCDPISGHTALYWYRQSLGQGLEFLIYFQGNSAPDKSGLPSDRFSAERTGGSVSTLTIQRTQQEDSAVYLCASSSSGGAPPKNIQYFGAGTRLSVL.

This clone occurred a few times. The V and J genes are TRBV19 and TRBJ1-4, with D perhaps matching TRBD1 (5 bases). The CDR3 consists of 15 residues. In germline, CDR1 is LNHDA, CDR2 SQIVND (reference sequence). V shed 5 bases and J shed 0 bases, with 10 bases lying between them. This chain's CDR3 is CASSGTYTTNEKLFF. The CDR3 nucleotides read TGTGCCAGTAGTGGGACCTATACAACTAATGAAAAACTGTTTTTT.

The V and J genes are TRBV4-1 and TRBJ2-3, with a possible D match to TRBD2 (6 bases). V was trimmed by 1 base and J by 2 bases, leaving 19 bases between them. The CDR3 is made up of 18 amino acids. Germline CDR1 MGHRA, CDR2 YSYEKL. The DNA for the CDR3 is TGCGCCAGCAGCCAAGTTGCGATGGGTAGCGGAGTCACAGATACGCAGTATTTT. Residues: CASSQVAMGSGVTDTQYF.

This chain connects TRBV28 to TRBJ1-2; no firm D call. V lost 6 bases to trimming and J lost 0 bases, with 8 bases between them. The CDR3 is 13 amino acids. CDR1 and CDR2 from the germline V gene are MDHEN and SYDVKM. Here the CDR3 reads CASSLSANYGYTF. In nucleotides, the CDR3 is TGTGCCAGCAGCCTTAGTGCTAACTATGGCTACACCTTC.

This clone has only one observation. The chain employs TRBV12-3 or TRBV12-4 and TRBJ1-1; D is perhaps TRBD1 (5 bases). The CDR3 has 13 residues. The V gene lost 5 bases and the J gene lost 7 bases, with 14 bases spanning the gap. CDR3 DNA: TGTGCCAGCAGTCCCGGGGGGGGGAATGAAGCTTTCTTT. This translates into CASSPGGGNEAFF.

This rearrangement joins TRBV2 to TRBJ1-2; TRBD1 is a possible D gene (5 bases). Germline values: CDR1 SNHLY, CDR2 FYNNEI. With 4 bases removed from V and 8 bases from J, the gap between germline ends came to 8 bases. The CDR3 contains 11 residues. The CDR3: CASSARVGYTF. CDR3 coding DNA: TGTGCCAGCAGTGCCAGGGTCGGCTACACCTTC. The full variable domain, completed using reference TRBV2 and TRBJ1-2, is EPEVTQTPSHQVTQMGQEVILRCVPISNHLYFYWYRQILGQKVEFLVSFYNNEISEKSEIFDDQFSVERPDGSNFTLKIRSTKLEDSAMYFCASSARVGYTFGSGTRLTVV.

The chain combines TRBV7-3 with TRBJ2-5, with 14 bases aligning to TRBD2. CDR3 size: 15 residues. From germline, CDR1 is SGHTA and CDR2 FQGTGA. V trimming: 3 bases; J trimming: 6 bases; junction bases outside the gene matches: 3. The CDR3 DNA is TGTGCCAGCAGCTTGACTAGCGGGGGGGCTCAGACCCAGTACTTC. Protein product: CASSLTSGGAQTQYF.

The CDR3 nucleotides are TGTGCCAGCAGTGAAATTATAGCTTTGGGGACACAGAACACCGGGGAGCTGTTTTTT. This encodes CASSEIIALGTQNTGELFF. The chain links TRBV6-1 to TRBJ2-2; a weak D match, TRBD1 (6 bases). Per germline, CDR1 MNHNS and CDR2 SASEGT. V gave up 2 bases and J gave up 1 base, with 20 bases separating them. The CDR3 contains 19 residues.

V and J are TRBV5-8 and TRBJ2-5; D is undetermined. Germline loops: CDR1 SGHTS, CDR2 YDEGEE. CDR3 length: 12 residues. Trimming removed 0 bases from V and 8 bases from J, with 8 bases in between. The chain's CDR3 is CASSLEKVTQYF. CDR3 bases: TGTGCCAGCAGCTTGGAAAAGGTCACCCAGTACTTC.

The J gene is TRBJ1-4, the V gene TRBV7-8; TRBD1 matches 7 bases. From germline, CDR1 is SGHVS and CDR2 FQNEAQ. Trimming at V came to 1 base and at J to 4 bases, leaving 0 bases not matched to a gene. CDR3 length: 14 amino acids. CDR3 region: CASSLGDSNEKLFF. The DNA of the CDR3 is TGTGCCAGCAGCTTAGGGGACAGTAATGAAAAACTGTTTTTT.

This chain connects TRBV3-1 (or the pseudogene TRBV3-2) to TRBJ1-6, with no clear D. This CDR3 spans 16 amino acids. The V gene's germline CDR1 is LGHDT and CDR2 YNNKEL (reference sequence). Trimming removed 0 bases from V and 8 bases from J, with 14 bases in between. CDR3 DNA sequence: TGTGCCAGCAGCCAAGAAGAAGAGACACGATATTCACCCCTCCACTTT. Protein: CASSQEEETRYSPLHF.

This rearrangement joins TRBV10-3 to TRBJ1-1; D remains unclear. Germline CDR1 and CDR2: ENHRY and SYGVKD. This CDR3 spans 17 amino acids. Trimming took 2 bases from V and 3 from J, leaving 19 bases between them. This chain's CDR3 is CAISEPKLGKRDTEAFF. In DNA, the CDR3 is TGTGCCATCAGTGAGCCGAAACTGGGGAAGCGGGACACTGAAGCTTTCTTT.

The CDR3 bases are TGTGCCAGCTCACCAGGGACGGGCACAGATACGCAGTATTTT. It is translated as CASSPGTGTDTQYF. The chain couples TRBV18 to TRBJ2-3; the D gene could be TRBD1 or TRBD2 (5 bases each). V lost 2 bases, J lost 1 base, and 7 bases lay in between. The CDR3 totals 14 residues. The germline V gene encodes CDR1 KGHSH and CDR2 LQKENI.

The DNA for the CDR3 is TGTGCCAGCAGCCTACAGGGCTACGAGCAGTACTTC. It specifies CASSLQGYEQYF. The rearrangement links TRBV12-3 or TRBV12-4 to TRBJ2-7; possible D gene TRBD1, 6 bases. The CDR3 sequence is 12 residues long. V was clipped by 6 bases and J by 3 bases, with 9 bases between them.

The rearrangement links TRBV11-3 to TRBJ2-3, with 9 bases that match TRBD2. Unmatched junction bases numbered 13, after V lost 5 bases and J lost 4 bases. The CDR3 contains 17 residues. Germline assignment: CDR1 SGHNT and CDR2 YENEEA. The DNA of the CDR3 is TGTGCCAGCAGCCCACGTTTAGATGCGGGGGGGCCAGATACGCAGTATTTT. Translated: CASSPRLDAGGPDTQYF.

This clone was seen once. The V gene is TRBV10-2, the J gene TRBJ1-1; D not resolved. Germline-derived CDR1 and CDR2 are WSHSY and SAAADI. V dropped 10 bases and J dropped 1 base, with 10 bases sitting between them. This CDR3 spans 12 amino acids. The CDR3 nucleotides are TGCGCCACCGTTAGAGAGAACACTGAAGCTTTCTTT. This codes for CATVRENTEAFF.

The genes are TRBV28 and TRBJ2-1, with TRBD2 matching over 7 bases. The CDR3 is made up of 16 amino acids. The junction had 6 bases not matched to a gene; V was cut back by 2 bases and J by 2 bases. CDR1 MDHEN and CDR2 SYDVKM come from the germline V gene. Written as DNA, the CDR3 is TGTGCCAGCAGTTTAGGTAATAGCGGGCCCTACAATGAGCAGTTCTTC. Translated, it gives CASSLGNSGPYNEQFF.

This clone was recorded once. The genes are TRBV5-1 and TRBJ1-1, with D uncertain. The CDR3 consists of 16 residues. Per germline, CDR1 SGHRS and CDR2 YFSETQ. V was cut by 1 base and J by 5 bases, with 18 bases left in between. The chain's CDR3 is CASSLTELRVDTEAFF. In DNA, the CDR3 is TGCGCCAGCAGCTTGACCGAGCTTAGGGTTGATACTGAAGCTTTCTTT.